The source of this T cell receptor (beta chain) is a study of cytomegalovirus exposure and HLA in healthy donors (dated by TCRdb to about 2017). A note on the overall study: According to a later analysis, the roughly 120 validation repertoires were produced on the same platform as the approximately 690 repertoires of the first cohort. The study aimed to test whether signatures of past pathogen exposure could be identified by cataloging public T cell receptors. Along with the approximately 650-subject first cohort, a separate validation cohort of over a hundred different subjects was used. To predict cytomegalovirus infection status, the study brought together high-throughput TCR immunosequencing, statistical association of individual TCRs with disease status, and machine learning.

The library was built by means of the immunoSEQ multiplex PCR assay. As for the original processing: A statistical classification framework was built to diagnose cytomegalovirus status from the catalog of TCR beta chain sequences. TCRdb obtained this table from immuneACCESS and retained in-frame rearrangements with V and J assigned. These tables miss some clones; where compared with another copy, unresolved V genes account for less than half of the shortfall, and the remainder is unexplained. V and J calls and clone size follow that table, whereas D and trimming were derived from the DNA. This sample holds approximately 140,000 clones; around 84% were observed only once. The ten biggest clones cover approximately 10% of the sample. On the study overall, not on this receptor specifically: A few of the identified cytomegalovirus-associated TCR beta chains were confirmed in vitro to be specific for cytomegalovirus antigens. In a later analysis, TCRs clustered in the first cohort were found to also tend to co-occur in the roughly 110 validation repertoires, with around 94% of cluster scores above 0. The authors suggested that the approach could potentially be extended to other disease states and immunological phenotypes. Cytomegalovirus status was reported to be diagnosed by the classifier with high specificity and sensitivity in both the original and validation cohorts. A later analysis had no HLA typing for the validation cohort, so co-occurrence there was scored across all 120 repertoires. A total of roughly 160 TCR beta chains were listed by the study as associated with cytomegalovirus. While some public TCRs were present in many individuals, most TCR sequences turned up only very rarely across donors.

The CDR3 starts with the cysteine, ends with the phenylalanine, and has 14 residues. Only the CDR3 DNA stays, 42 bases, in frame from base 1. CDR1 MNHEY and CDR2 SVGAGI are derived from the germline V gene. The germline ends are 18 bases apart after V is trimmed by 6 bases and J by 7 bases. The donors were included in the validation cohort of approximately 130 subjects, a group kept apart from the roughly 610-subject first cohort. A remark on this clone: No antigen is known for it. The record has no base qualities; no much larger clone is one base away.

The rearranged segments are TRBV6-5 and TRBJ2-5; tentative D gene TRBD2, with 6 bases matching. The receptor's source is a young man in good health and CMV-seropositive. Sequencing input: PBMCs. The nucleotide sequence reads TGTGCCAGCAGACTGCAGGGACTGCTTAGGACCCAGTACTTC. Translated, this gives CASRLQGLLRTQYF.